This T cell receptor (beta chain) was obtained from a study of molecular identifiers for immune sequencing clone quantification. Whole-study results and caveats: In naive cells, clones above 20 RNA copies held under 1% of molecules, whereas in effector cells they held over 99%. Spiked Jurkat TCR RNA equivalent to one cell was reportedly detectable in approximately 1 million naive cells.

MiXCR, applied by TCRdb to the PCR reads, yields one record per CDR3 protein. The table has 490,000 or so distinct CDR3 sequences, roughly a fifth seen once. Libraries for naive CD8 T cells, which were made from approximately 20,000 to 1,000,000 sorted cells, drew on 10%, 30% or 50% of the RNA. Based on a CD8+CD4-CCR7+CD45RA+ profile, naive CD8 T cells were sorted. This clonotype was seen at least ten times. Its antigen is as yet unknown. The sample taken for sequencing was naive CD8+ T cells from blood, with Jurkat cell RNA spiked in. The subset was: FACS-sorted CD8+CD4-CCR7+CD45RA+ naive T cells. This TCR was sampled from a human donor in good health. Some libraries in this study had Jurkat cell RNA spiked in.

The CDR3 spells CASSPAVLSYNEQFF. For the CDR3, the DNA is TGTGCCAGCAGCCCAGCGGTACTCTCCTACAATGAGCAGTTCTTC. V usage is TRBV7-9 and J usage is TRBJ2-1; the D gene is possibly TRBD2 (5 bases). The CDR3 is 15 amino acids. The germline V gene encodes CDR1 SEHNR and CDR2 FQNEAQ (reference sequence). Trimming took off 5 bases at V and 0 bases at J, with 11 bases between the two ends.